This T cell receptor (beta chain) is drawn from a study of blood T cells in healthy people across ages. Peripheral blood, roughly 9.1 milliliters per donor, was collected. V was trimmed by 7 bases and J by 4 bases, leaving 13 bases between them. The CDR3 loop spans 13 amino acids. A second about 7 to 11 cycle PCR used barcoded and J-beta primers. Each cDNA molecule, via a template-switch adaptor with 12 random nucleotides, was tagged. Paired-end reads containing CDR3 totaled no fewer than 2.5 million for each sample. TCRdb ran MiXCR on the 5' RACE reads and lists one entry per CDR3 protein. The sample shows 800,000 to 1,000,000 distinct CDR3 sequences, roughly 52% of them seen only once.

This rearrangement joins TRBV12-3 or TRBV12-4 to TRBJ2-5; maybe TRBD1 (6 bases). This sequence originates from a young man in good health. The material sequenced was blood. The CDR3 DNA reads TGTGCCAGCACTTCTACCAGGGGAGAGACCCAGTACTTC. Amino acid sequence: CASTSTRGETQYF.